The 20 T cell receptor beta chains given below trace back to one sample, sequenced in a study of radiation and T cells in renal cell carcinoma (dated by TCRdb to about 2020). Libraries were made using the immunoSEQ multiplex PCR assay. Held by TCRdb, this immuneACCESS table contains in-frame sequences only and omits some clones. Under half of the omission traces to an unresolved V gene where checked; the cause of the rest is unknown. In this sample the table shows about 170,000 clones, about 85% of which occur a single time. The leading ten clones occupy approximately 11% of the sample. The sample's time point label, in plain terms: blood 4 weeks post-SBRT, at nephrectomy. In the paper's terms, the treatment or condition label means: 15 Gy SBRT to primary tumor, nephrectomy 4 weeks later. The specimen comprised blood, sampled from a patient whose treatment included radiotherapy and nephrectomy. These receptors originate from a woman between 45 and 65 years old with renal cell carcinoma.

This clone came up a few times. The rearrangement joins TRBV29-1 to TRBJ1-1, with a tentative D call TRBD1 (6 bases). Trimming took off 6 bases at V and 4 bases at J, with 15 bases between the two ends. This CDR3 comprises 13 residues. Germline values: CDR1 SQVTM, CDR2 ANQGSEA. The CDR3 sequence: CSVSTGTGTEAFF. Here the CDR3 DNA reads TGCAGCGTAAGCACAGGGACGGGCACTGAAGCTTTCTTT.

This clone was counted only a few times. The CDR3 nucleotides are TGTGCCAGCAGCGCCCAGAGGCCCGGGATAGCCGCCTATAATTCACCCCTCCACTTT. Translated, it gives CASSAQRPGIAAYNSPLHF. The chain recombines TRBV9 with TRBJ1-6; D gene unclear. V shed 3 bases and J shed 2 bases, with 21 bases lying between them. There are 19 residues in the CDR3. The germline V gene encodes CDR1 SGDLS and CDR2 YYNGEE.

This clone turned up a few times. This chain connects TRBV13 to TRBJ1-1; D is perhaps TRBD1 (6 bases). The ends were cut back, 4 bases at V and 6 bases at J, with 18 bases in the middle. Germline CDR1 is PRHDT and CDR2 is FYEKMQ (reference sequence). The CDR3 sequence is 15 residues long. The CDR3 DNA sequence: TGTGCCAGCAGCTCCCCAACACCACAGGGCCCTGAAGCTTTCTTT. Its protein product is CASSSPTPQGPEAFF.

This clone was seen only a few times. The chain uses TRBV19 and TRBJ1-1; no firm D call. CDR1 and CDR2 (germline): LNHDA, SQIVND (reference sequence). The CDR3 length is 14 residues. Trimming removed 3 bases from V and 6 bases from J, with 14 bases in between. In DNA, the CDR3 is TGTGCCAGTAGTATCGGTCAGCCGGTCGCTGAAGCTTTCTTT. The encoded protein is CASSIGQPVAEAFF.

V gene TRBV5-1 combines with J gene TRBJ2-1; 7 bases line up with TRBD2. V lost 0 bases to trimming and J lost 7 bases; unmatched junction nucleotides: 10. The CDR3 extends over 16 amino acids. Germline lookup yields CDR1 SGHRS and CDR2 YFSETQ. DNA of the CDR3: TGCGCCAGCAGCTTGGGGGGACTACCCCGAGAGAATGAGCAGTTCTTC. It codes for CASSLGGLPRENEQFF.

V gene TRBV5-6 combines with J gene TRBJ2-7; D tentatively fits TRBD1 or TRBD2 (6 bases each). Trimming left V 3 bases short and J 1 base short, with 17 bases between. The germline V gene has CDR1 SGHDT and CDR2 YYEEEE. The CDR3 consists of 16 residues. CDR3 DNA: TGTGCCAGCAGCTCCATAGGGGGGCCTCCTTCCTACGAGCAGTACTTC. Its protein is CASSSIGGPPSYEQYF.

For the CDR3, the DNA is TGTGCCAGCAGCGGGGGGACGCCTAATAATTCACCCCTCCACTTT. Its protein is CASSGGTPNNSPLHF. The chain is built from TRBV9 and TRBJ1-6, with D maybe TRBD1 (5 bases). V gave up 3 bases and J gave up 5 bases, with 12 bases separating them. The germline V gene encodes CDR1 SGDLS and CDR2 YYNGEE. CDR3 length equals 15 residues.

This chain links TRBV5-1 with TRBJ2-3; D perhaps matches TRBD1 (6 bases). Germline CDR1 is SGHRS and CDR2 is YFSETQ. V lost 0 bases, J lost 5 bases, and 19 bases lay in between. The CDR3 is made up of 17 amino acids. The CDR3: CASSLGNRVRIRDTQYF. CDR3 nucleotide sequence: TGCGCCAGCAGCTTGGGGAACAGGGTCCGTATTCGAGATACGCAGTATTTT. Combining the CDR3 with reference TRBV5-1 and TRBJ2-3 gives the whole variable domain KAGVTQTPRYLIKTRGQQVTLSCSPISGHRSVSWYQQTPGQGLQFLFEYFSETQRNKGNFPGRFSGRQFSNSRSEMNVSTLELGDSALYLCASSLGNRVRIRDTQYFGPGTRLTVL.

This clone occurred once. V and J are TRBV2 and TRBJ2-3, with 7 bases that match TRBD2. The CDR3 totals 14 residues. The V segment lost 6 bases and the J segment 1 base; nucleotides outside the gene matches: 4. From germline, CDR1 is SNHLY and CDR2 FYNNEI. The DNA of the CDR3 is TGTGCCAGCAGGCAGCGGGGAGGCACAGATACGCAGTATTTT. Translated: CASRQRGGTDTQYF. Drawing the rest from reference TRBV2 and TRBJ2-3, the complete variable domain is EPEVTQTPSHQVTQMGQEVILRCVPISNHLYFYWYRQILGQKVEFLVSFYNNEISEKSEIFDDQFSVERPDGSNFTLKIRSTKLEDSAMYFCASRQRGGTDTQYFGPGTRLTVL.

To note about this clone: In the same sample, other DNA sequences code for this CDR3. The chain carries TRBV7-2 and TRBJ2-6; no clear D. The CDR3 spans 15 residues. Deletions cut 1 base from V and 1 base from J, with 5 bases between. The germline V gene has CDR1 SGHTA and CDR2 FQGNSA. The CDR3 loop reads CASSLVSSGANVLTF. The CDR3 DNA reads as TGTGCCAGCAGCTTAGTGTCTTCTGGGGCCAACGTCCTGACTTTC.

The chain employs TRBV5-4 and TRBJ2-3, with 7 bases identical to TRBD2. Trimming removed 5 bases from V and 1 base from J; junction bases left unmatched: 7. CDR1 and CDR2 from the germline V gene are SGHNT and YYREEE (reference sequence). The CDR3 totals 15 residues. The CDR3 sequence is CASSQAGTRTDTQYF. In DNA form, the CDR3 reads TGTGCCAGCAGTCAAGCGGGGACCCGCACAGATACGCAGTATTTT.

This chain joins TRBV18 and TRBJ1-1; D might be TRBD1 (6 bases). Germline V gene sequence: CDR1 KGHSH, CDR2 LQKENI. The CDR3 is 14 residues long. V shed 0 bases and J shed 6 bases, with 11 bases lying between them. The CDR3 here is CASSPPRQAPEAFF. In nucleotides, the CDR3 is TGTGCCAGCTCACCACCAAGACAGGCCCCTGAAGCTTTCTTT.

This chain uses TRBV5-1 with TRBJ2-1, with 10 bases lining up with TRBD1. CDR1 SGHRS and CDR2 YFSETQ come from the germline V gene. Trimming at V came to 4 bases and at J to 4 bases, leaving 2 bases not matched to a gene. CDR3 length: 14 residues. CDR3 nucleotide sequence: TGCGCCAGCAGCCGGGACAGGGGTTACAATGAGCAGTTCTTC. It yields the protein CASSRDRGYNEQFF. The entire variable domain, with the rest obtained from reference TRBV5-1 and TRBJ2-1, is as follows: KAGVTQTPRYLIKTRGQQVTLSCSPISGHRSVSWYQQTPGQGLQFLFEYFSETQRNKGNFPGRFSGRQFSNSRSEMNVSTLELGDSALYLCASSRDRGYNEQFFGPGTRLTVL.

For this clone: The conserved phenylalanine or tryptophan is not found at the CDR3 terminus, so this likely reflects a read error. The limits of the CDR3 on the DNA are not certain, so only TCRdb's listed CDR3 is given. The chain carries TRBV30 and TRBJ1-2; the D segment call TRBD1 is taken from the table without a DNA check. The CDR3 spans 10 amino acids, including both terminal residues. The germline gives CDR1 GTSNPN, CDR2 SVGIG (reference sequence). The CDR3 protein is CAWLKHTGGR.

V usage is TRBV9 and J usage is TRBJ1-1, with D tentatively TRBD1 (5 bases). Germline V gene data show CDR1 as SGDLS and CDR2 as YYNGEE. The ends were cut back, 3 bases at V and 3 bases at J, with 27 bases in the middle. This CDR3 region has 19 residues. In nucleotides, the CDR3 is TGTGCCAGCAGCGGAAACACCGGGACGGATCCCTTCGGGTACACTGAAGCTTTCTTT. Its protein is CASSGNTGTDPFGYTEAFF. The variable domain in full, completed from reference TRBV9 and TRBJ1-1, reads DSGVTQTPKHLITATGQRVTLRCSPRSGDLSVYWYQQSLDQGLQFLIQYYNGEERAKGNILERFSAQQFPDLHSELNLSSLELGDSALYFCASSGNTGTDPFGYTEAFFGQGTRLTVV.

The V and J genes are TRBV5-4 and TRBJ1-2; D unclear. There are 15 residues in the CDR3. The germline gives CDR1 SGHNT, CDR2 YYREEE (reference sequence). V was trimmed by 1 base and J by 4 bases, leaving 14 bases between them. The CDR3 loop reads CASSLPLDGSYGYTF. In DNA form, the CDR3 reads TGTGCCAGCAGCTTGCCACTTGACGGTAGCTATGGCTACACCTTC.

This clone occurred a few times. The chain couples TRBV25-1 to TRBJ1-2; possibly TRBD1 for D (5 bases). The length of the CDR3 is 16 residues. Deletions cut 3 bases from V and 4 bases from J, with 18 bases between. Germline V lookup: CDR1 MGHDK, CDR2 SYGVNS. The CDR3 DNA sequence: TGTGCCAGCAGTGAGGCCCTTGGGGGGAACCTCTATGGCTACACCTTC. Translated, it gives CASSEALGGNLYGYTF.

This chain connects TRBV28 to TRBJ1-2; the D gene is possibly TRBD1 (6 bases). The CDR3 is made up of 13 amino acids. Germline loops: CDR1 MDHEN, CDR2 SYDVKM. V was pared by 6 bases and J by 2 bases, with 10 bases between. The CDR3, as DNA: TGTGCCAGCAGAAAGACAGGAAACTATGGCTACACCTTC. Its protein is CASRKTGNYGYTF.

The CDR3 nucleotides are TGTGCCAGCAGCTTGACAGGGGACACTGAAGCTTTCTTT. This translates into CASSLTGDTEAFF. The V and J genes are TRBV5-5 and TRBJ1-1; TRBD1 aligns across 7 bases. J lost 3 bases, V lost 1 base, and 0 bases had no gene match. Germline V gene data show CDR1 as SGHKS and CDR2 as YYEKEE (reference sequence). The CDR3 runs 13 residues. The full variable domain, completed using reference TRBV5-5 and TRBJ1-1, is DAGVTQSPTHLIKTRGQQVTLRCSPISGHKSVSWYQQVLGQGPQFIFQYYEKEERGRGNFPDRFSARQFPNYSSELNVNALLLGDSALYLCASSLTGDTEAFFGQGTRLTVV.

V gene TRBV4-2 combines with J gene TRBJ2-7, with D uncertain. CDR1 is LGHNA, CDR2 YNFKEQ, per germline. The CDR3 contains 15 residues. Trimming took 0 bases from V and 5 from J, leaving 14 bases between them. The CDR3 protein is CASSQDPTSRHEQYF. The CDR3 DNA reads TGTGCCAGCAGCCAAGATCCTACCTCGCGCCACGAGCAGTACTTC.